This record looks at one T cell receptor (beta chain) sequence and its context. Individuals who donated were healthy Caucasians from Russia aged about 6 to 100. This entry comes from a study of blood T cells in healthy people across ages. V was clipped by 0 bases and J by 4 bases, with 11 bases between them. The CDR3 totals 14 residues. Looked up from germline, CDR1 is DFQATT and CDR2 is SNEGSKA (reference sequence). Next came a second PCR, run for about 7 to 12 cycles, which used a sample-barcoded 5' primer along with a J-beta primer mix. Samples each returned at least 2.5 million CDR3-containing paired-end reads. TCRdb re-derived calls from the 5' RACE reads in MiXCR, one entry per CDR3 protein. This table holds 2 million or so distinct CDR3 sequences, about 49% found once.

Sample: blood. The clonotype originates from a woman aged 35 to 49 in good health. This chain uses TRBV20-1 with TRBJ2-3; D gene ambiguous. The CDR3 is CSARDRWAADTQYF. CDR3 coding DNA: TGCAGTGCTAGAGATCGCTGGGCAGCAGATACGCAGTATTTT.